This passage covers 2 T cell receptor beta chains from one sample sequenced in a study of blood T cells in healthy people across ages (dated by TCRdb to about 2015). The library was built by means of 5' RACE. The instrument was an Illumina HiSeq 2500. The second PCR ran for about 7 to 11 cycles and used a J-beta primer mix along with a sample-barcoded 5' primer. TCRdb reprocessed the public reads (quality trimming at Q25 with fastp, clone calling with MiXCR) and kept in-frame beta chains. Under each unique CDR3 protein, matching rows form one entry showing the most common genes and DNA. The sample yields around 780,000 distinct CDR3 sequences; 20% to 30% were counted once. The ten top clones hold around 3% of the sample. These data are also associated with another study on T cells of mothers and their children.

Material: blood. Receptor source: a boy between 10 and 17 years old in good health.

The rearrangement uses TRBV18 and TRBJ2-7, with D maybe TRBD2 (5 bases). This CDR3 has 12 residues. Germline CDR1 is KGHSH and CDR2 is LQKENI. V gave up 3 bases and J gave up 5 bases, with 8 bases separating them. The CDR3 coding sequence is TGTGCCAGCTCACCTATGGAGGACGAGCAGTACTTC. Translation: CASSPMEDEQYF.

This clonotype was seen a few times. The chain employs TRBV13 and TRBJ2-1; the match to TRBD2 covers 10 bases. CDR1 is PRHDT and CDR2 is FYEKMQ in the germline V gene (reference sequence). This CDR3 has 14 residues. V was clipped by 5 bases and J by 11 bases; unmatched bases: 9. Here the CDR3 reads CASSPGLAALKQFF. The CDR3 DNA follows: TGTGCCAGCAGCCCAGGACTAGCGGCACTTAAGCAGTTCTTC.